This TCR beta chain was documented in a study of low-dose radiotherapy and immunotherapy resistance in tumors. This clonotype has a count of ten or more. The CDR3 is 16 amino acids. The V end was cut by 1 base, the J end by 6 bases, with 15 bases between. The germline CDR1 and CDR2 sequences are MGHRA and YSYEKL. Time point here: before trial treatment. TCR amplification ran 20 PCR cycles using constant-region and V-primer adapter primers. Via MiXCR, TCRdb re-called the reads, giving one row per CDR3 protein. Seen here are about 46,000 distinct CDR3 sequences, over 9.5% observed once, and the top ten hold about 6.2%.

This specimen was PBMCs, taken before treatment. This TCR was recovered from a female donor with ovarian cancer. The rearrangement links TRBV4-1 to TRBJ2-2; tentatively, D is TRBD2 (6 bases). CDR3 sequence (DNA): TGCGCCAGCAGCCAAGGGGGAGGTTACGTCGCCGGGGAGCTGTTTTTT. This encodes CASSQGGGYVAGELFF.